A selection of T cell receptor beta chains follows, all from one sample in a study of cytomegalovirus exposure and HLA in healthy donors. Sequencing used immunoSEQ multiplex PCR; TCRdb keeps in-frame clones, though not all of them. Of tens of thousands of clones listed, approximately 82% were seen once; the top ten hold 15% to 20%. The sample comprised PBMCs. These receptors came from a man between 70 and 80 years old in good health and CMV-seropositive. CDR3s include the opening cysteine and the closing phenylalanine or tryptophan. The D gene is left open where the match is weak. Clone size is not always given. Where it is, it says once, few, many or a class for expanded clones.

V	size	D	J	DNA	CDR3
TRBV6-1	NA	NA	TRBJ1-5	TGTGCCAGCAGTGAGCAGGGAAATAATCAGCCCCAGCATTTT	CASSEQGNNQPQHF
TRBV5-1	NA	NA	TRBJ1-2	TGCGCCAGCAGCGGCGGGGGGCTGGGTGGCTACACCTTC	CASSGGGLGGYTF
TRBV7-6	NA	NA	TRBJ2-7	TGTGCCAGCAGCTTAGCCGGGGGCGAGCAGTACTTC	CASSLAGGEQYF
TRBV10-3	NA	NA	TRBJ1-2	TGTGCCATCAGTGTCGTCGGGGTTCGGAGTGGCTACACCTTC	CAISVVGVRSGYTF
TRBV30	once	TRBD1	TRBJ1-1	TGTGCCTGGAGTCAGACAGGGGGAAGTACTGAAGCTTTCTTT	CAWSQTGGSTEAFF
TRBV10-3	NA	TRBD1	TRBJ1-1	TGTGCCACCGAGATGGGACAGGACACTGAAGCTTTCTTT	CATEMGQDTEAFF
TRBV6-1	NA	TRBD1	TRBJ1-2	TGTGCCAGCAACCCCAAACTGACAGGGAACTATGGCTACACCTTC	CASNPKLTGNYGYTF
TRBV7-2	once	TRBD2	TRBJ2-5	TGTGCCAGCAGCGCGGGACTAGACGCGGAGACCCAGTACTTC	CASSAGLDAETQYF
TRBV7-9	NA	TRBD1	TRBJ1-1	TGTGCCAGCAGCTTAACAGGGACAGGGGGCTCTGAAGCTTTCTTT	CASSLTGTGGSEAFF
TRBV9	few	TRBD1	TRBJ2-1	TGTGCCAGCAGCGTAGATCAGGGGGCATTCGAGCAGTTCTTC	CASSVDQGAFEQFF